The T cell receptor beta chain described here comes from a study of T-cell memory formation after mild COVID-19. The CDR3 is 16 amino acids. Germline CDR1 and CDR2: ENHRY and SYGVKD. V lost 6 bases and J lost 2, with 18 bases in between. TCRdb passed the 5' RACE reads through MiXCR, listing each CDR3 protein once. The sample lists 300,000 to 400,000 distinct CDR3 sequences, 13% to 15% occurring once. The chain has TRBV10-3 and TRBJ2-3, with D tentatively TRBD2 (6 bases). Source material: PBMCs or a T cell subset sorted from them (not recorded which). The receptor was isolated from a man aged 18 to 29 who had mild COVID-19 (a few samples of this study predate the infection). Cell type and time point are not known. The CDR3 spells CAIRGRLTTYTDTQYF. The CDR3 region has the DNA TGTGCCATCAGGGGGAGGTTAACCACCTACACAGATACGCAGTATTTT.